These 21 T cell receptor beta chains came from one sample sequenced in a study of T cell repertoires in cytomegalovirus infection. TCRdb re-called the reads with MiXCR, one entry per CDR3 protein. The sample lists about 740,000 distinct CDR3 sequences, roughly a third occurring once. Sequencing was performed on PBMCs. These receptor sequences come from a human donor in good health (CMV status not recorded). Some clones in this sample may be carry-over from other donors' samples.

The chain links TRBV12-3 or TRBV12-4 to TRBJ1-3, with D hard to call. Deletions cut 8 bases from V and 0 bases from J, with 14 bases between. This CDR3 has 15 amino acids. Here the CDR3 DNA reads TGTGCCAGCGGTAGTGCCATTCCCTCTGGAAACACCATATATTTT. This codes for CASGSAIPSGNTIYF.

The rearrangement uses TRBV6-5 and TRBJ1-2, with D hard to call. The germline V gene encodes CDR1 MNHEY and CDR2 SVGAGI. The CDR3 covers 15 residues. Trimming took off 0 bases at V and 5 bases at J, with 13 bases between the two ends. The CDR3 DNA sequence: TGTGCCAGCAGTTACTCGCAGCCCCAACTATATGGCTACACCTTC. It specifies CASSYSQPQLYGYTF.

A few counts support this clonotype. The chain couples TRBV24-1 to TRBJ1-5; possible D gene TRBD1, 6 bases. This CDR3 is built from 16 residues. CDR1 KGHDR and CDR2 SFDVKD come from the germline V gene. The V end lost 3 bases, the J end lost 3 bases, and 14 bases lay between the germline ends. The DNA for the CDR3 is TGTGCCACCAGTGATCTAACACAGGGTAACAATCAGCCCCAGCATTTT. Translated: CATSDLTQGNNQPQHF.

V is TRBV10-3 and J is TRBJ1-1; D perhaps matches TRBD1 (5 bases). Germline V lookup: CDR1 ENHRY, CDR2 SYGVKD. The V end lost 7 bases, the J end lost 3 bases, and 12 bases lay between the germline ends. The CDR3 consists of 13 residues. The CDR3 region is CAITGGKDTEAFF. The CDR3 coding sequence is TGTGCCATCACCGGGGGAAAGGACACTGAAGCTTTCTTT.

In its sample, this clonotype was seen a few times. The rearrangement joins TRBV7-9 to TRBJ2-5; D call uncertain. There are 14 residues in the CDR3. Germline CDR1 and CDR2: SEHNR and FQNEAQ (reference sequence). Deletions cut 1 base from V and 3 bases from J, with 9 bases between. The CDR3 loop reads CASSLEIAEETQYF. CDR3 bases: TGTGCCAGCAGCTTAGAGATAGCCGAAGAGACCCAGTACTTC.

The chain carries TRBV2 and TRBJ1-2; D is undetermined. Germline loops: CDR1 SNHLY, CDR2 FYNNEI. CDR3 length: 12 residues. V dropped 4 bases and J dropped 8 bases, with 11 bases sitting between them. CDR3 DNA: TGTGCCAGCAGTGTTGAGGTTGTAGGCTACACCTTC. It is translated as CASSVEVVGYTF.

This sequence joins TRBV7-2 and TRBJ2-7; 7 nucleotides match TRBD2. The junction had 5 bases not matched to a gene; V was cut back by 6 bases and J by 6 bases. The CDR3 runs to 12 residues. Germline values: CDR1 SGHTA, CDR2 FQGNSA. As DNA, the CDR3 is TGTGCCAGCAGACCAGGGAGGGGCGAGCAGTACTTC. Translation gives CASRPGRGEQYF. The whole variable domain, filled in from reference TRBV7-2 and TRBJ2-7, reads GAGVSQSPSNKVTEKGKDVELRCDPISGHTALYWYRQSLGQGLEFLIYFQGNSAPDKSGLPSDRFSAERTGGSVSTLTIQRTQQEDSAVYLCASRPGRGEQYFGPGTRLTVT.

The V gene is TRBV5-4, the J gene TRBJ2-1; 7 nucleotides line up with TRBD1. Germline V lookup: CDR1 SGHNT, CDR2 YYREEE (reference sequence). Unmatched junction bases numbered 9, after V lost 0 bases and J lost 0 bases. The CDR3 has 18 residues. Here the CDR3 reads CASSLASTGPSSYNEQFF. The CDR3 nucleotides are TGTGCCAGCAGCTTGGCCTCGACAGGGCCGAGCTCCTACAATGAGCAGTTCTTC. The full variable domain, in which reference TRBV5-4 and TRBJ2-1 provide the parts outside the CDR3, is ETGVTQSPTHLIKTRGQQVTLRCSSQSGHNTVSWYQQALGQGPQFIFQYYREEENGRGNFPPRFSGLQFPNYSSELNVNALELDDSALYLCASSLASTGPSSYNEQFFGPGTRLTVL.

This rearrangement joins TRBV7-9 to TRBJ2-2; 9 bases line up with TRBD2. The germline gives CDR1 SEHNR, CDR2 FQNEAQ (reference sequence). The CDR3 consists of 17 residues. V shed 1 base, J shed 2 bases, and the junction held 5 bases outside the gene matches. The CDR3 DNA sequence: TGTGCCAGCAGCTTAGTTAGCGGGAGAGTCAACACCGGGGAGCTGTTTTTT. Translated, it gives CASSLVSGRVNTGELFF.

The chain links TRBV4-1 to TRBJ1-1, with a possible D match to TRBD1 (5 bases). The V gene lost 4 bases and the J gene lost 6 bases, with 18 bases spanning the gap. The V gene's germline CDR1 is MGHRA and CDR2 YSYEKL. CDR3 length equals 15 residues. The CDR3 reads CASSPTKGRRPEAFF. The CDR3 DNA follows: TGCGCCAGCAGCCCTACGAAGGGACGGAGACCTGAAGCTTTCTTT.

This clonotype has only a few counts. This chain links TRBV7-2 with TRBJ1-1; no definite D call. V lost 5 bases and J 8 bases, leaving 18 bases between the germline ends. The CDR3 is 14 residues long. Per germline, CDR1 SGHTA and CDR2 FQGNSA. The CDR3 protein is CASSILSAGSEAFF. As DNA, the CDR3 is TGTGCCAGCAGCATATTATCAGCGGGGTCCGAAGCTTTCTTT.

A word on this clonotype: The CDR3 does not close with the conserved phenylalanine or tryptophan, likely indicating a read error. The DNA is omitted, as the CDR3 cannot be located on it reliably, and the CDR3 follows TCRdb's listing. V gene TRBV29-1 combines with J gene TRBJ2-5; the table gives TRBD1 as D, unverified against the DNA. CDR1 SQVTM and CDR2 ANQGSEA come from the germline V gene. The CDR3 length is 13 residues, termini included. CDR3 in amino acids: CRVGMGLGGLHDL.

V gene TRBV25-1 combines with J gene TRBJ2-7, with a possible D match to TRBD1 (5 bases). Germline CDR1 and CDR2: MGHDK and SYGVNS. The CDR3 runs 16 residues. V was shortened by 4 bases and J by 6 bases, with 22 bases between the two germline ends. The CDR3 region is CASSGITGTLRSEQYF. CDR3 nucleotides: TGTGCCAGCAGTGGAATCACAGGAACCCTCCGTAGCGAGCAGTACTTC.

The V call is TRBV5-1, the J call TRBJ2-2; 9 bases fit TRBD2. Germline values: CDR1 SGHRS, CDR2 YFSETQ. This CDR3 has 15 amino acids. J lost 4 bases, V lost 4 bases, and 5 bases had no gene match. CDR3 coding DNA: TGCGCCAGCAGCACCGAGCGGGGGGTCACCGGGGAGCTGTTTTTT. Translation gives CASSTERGVTGELFF.

A note on this clonotype: At one of its ends the junction is not consistent with the germline gene, which may arise from a read error. The chain carries TRBV4-1 and TRBJ1-1; D perhaps matches TRBD1 (6 bases). The CDR3 contains 15 residues. The V gene's germline CDR1 is MGHRA and CDR2 YSYEKL. Here the CDR3 DNA reads TGTGCCAGCAGCCAAGGGGACGCCGGGGGCACTGAAGCTTTATTT. Protein sequence: CASSQGDAGGTEALF.

The chain has TRBV7-9 and TRBJ1-1; 7 bases align to TRBD1. CDR1 and CDR2 (germline): SEHNR, FQNEAQ (reference sequence). The CDR3 is made up of 16 amino acids. J lost 4 bases, V lost 6 bases, and 14 bases had no gene match. The CDR3 coding sequence is TGTGCCAGCAGTCCCCCTCTAGACAGGGATGGCACTGAAGCTTTCTTT. Translation gives CASSPPLDRDGTEAFF.

The V and J genes are TRBV7-2 and TRBJ1-4; 7 positions agree with TRBD1. Germline CDR1 is SGHTA and CDR2 is FQGNSA. Trimming took 6 bases from V and 3 from J; bases not matched to a gene: 4. The CDR3 is made up of 14 amino acids. CDR3 protein: CASRTGIPNEKLFF. For the CDR3, the DNA is TGTGCCAGCAGGACAGGGATCCCTAATGAAAAACTGTTTTTT.

As to this clonotype: Germline and junction disagree at one end, which may indicate a read error. The chain couples TRBV10-3 to TRBJ1-5; 9 bases map to TRBD1. Germline CDR1 reads ENHRY; CDR2 reads SYGVKD. There are 17 residues in the CDR3. CDR3 bases: TGTACCATCAGTGAGTCCTTGAGGACAGGGGTCAGTCAGCCCCAGCATTTT. This codes for CTISESLRTGVSQPQHF.

This chain links TRBV30 with TRBJ2-5, with D uncertain. Trimming cost V 1 base and J 7 bases, with 7 bases left between them. The CDR3 loop spans 11 amino acids. Per germline, CDR1 GTSNPN and CDR2 SVGIG (reference sequence). The CDR3 region has the DNA TGTGCCTGGAGTGGGGGAAGGACCCAGTACTTC. Its protein is CAWSGGRTQYF.

Points on this clonotype: A much bigger clone sits one base away, suggesting this may be a read error. The chain joins TRBV9 to TRBJ2-2; 8 bases map to TRBD2. The CDR3 totals 16 residues. Germline V lookup: CDR1 SGDLS, CDR2 YYNGEE. CDR3 coding DNA: TGTGCCAGCAGCGGGGAGGTAGCGGGAACCACCTGGGAGCTGTTTTTT. Its protein product is CASSGEVAGTTWELFF.

This clonotype was recorded a few times. The chain has TRBV30 and TRBJ2-7, with 7 bases identical to TRBD1. Germline V gene lookup returns CDR1 GTSNPN and CDR2 SVGIG (reference sequence). V was pared by 6 bases and J by 2 bases, with 4 bases of the junction left unmatched. The CDR3 spans 12 residues. The CDR3 region has the DNA TGTGCCTGTAAACAGGGGACCTACGAGCAGTACTTC. This codes for CACKQGTYEQYF.